These 32 T cell receptor beta chains were sequenced from one sample in a study of blood T cell repertoires in COVID-19. Generated by immunoSEQ multiplex PCR, the TCRdb table keeps only in-frame clones and is missing some. The table lists about 56,000 clones, roughly 87% of them singletons. Sequenced input: peripheral blood. The receptors derive from a woman aged 60-70 years with COVID-19, enrolled during active disease.

The sample holds a few counts of this clone. The chain employs TRBV3-1 (or the pseudogene TRBV3-2) and TRBJ1-4; tentatively, D is TRBD1 (5 bases). Germline V gives CDR1 LGHDT, CDR2 YNNKEL (reference sequence). V gave up 0 bases and J gave up 10 bases, with 15 bases separating them. The CDR3 extends over 15 amino acids. CDR3 amino acids: CASSQDRGALGKLFF. In DNA, the CDR3 is TGTGCCAGCAGCCAAGATCGTGGGGCCCTGGGAAAACTGTTTTTT.

The chain employs TRBV5-8 and TRBJ2-1; the match to TRBD2 covers 12 bases. The CDR3 contains 17 residues. Germline V lookup: CDR1 SGHTS, CDR2 YDEGEE. The trim removed 2 bases at V and 4 bases at J, leaving 7 bases unmatched. The CDR3 loop reads CASSFRTGLAGYNEQFF. DNA for the CDR3: TGTGCCAGCAGCTTCAGGACCGGACTAGCGGGGTACAATGAGCAGTTCTTC.

The chain couples TRBV12-3 or TRBV12-4 to TRBJ1-4; D is ambiguous. This CDR3 has 13 residues. V lost 6 bases to trimming and J lost 4 bases, with 9 bases between them. Here the CDR3 DNA reads TGTGCCAGCAGAAGACTGGATAATGAAAAACTGTTTTTT. It translates to CASRRLDNEKLFF.

The chain combines TRBV2 with TRBJ2-2; weak D call: TRBD2 (5 bases). CDR1 and CDR2 from the germline V gene are SNHLY and FYNNEI. The V and J ends lost 7 bases and 4 bases respectively, with 13 bases between them. The CDR3 contains 14 residues. The CDR3: CASTGPRGTGELFF. The CDR3 coding sequence is TGTGCCAGCACTGGGCCTCGGGGCACCGGGGAGCTGTTTTTT.

The V and J genes are TRBV24-1 and TRBJ1-1; TRBD1 matches 10 bases. Germline CDR1 and CDR2: KGHDR and SFDVKD. This CDR3 has 14 residues. Unmatched junction bases numbered 4, after V lost 4 bases and J lost 6 bases. The CDR3 DNA is TGTGCCACCAGTGACGGACAGGGGGGCCCTGAAGCTTTCTTT. This translates into CATSDGQGGPEAFF.

A single count supports this clone. The chain joins TRBV7-9 to TRBJ2-7; weak D call: TRBD2 (6 bases). V dropped 1 base and J dropped 5 bases, with 6 bases sitting between them. The germline CDR1 and CDR2 sequences are SEHNR and FQNEAQ (reference sequence). This CDR3 has 12 residues. The CDR3 nucleotides read TGTGCCAGCAGCTTAGGGGGGGACGAGCAGTACTTC. This sequence encodes CASSLGGDEQYF. The full variable domain, completed using reference TRBV7-9 and TRBJ2-7, is DTGVSQNPRHKITKRGQNVTFRCDPISEHNRLYWYRQTLGQGPEFLTYFQNEAQLEKSRLLSDRFSAERPKGSFSTLEIQRTEQGDSAMYLCASSLGGDEQYFGPGTRLTVT.

CDR3 bases: TGTGCCAGTAGTAAACAGGATAGCTCCTACGAGCAGTACTTC. This codes for CASSKQDSSYEQYF. The V gene is TRBV19, the J gene TRBJ2-7, with a tentative D call TRBD1 (5 bases). CDR3 length: 14 amino acids. Germline V gives CDR1 LNHDA, CDR2 SQIVND (reference sequence). V was shortened by 4 bases and J by 0 bases, with 10 bases between the two germline ends.

This sequence joins TRBV9 and TRBJ2-7; 9 bases are a match to TRBD1. V was clipped by 4 bases and J by 4 bases; unmatched bases: 12. The CDR3 runs to 16 residues. Germline loops: CDR1 SGDLS, CDR2 YYNGEE. The CDR3 DNA sequence: TGTGCCAGCAGCCCCGACTCCGGGACAGGGTTATACGAGCAGTACTTC. Its translation: CASSPDSGTGLYEQYF. The entire variable domain, with the rest obtained from reference TRBV9 and TRBJ2-7, is as follows: DSGVTQTPKHLITATGQRVTLRCSPRSGDLSVYWYQQSLDQGLQFLIQYYNGEERAKGNILERFSAQQFPDLHSELNLSSLELGDSALYFCASSPDSGTGLYEQYFGPGTRLTVT.

This clone appeared a single time. The rearrangement links TRBV12-3 or TRBV12-4 to TRBJ2-1; D gene ambiguous. The CDR3 spans 13 residues. V was shortened by 6 bases and J by 8 bases, with 14 bases between the two germline ends. In DNA form, the CDR3 reads TGTGCCAGCAGCCTTATAGTCCCCGATGAGCAGTTCTTC. Translating gives CASSLIVPDEQFF.

This clone was recorded once. The chain couples TRBV15 to TRBJ2-7; TRBD1 is a possible D gene (5 bases). Germline values: CDR1 LNHNV, CDR2 YYDKDF (reference sequence). V was shortened by 1 base and J by 5 bases, with 21 bases between the two germline ends. The CDR3 covers 17 residues. The CDR3 here is CATSRVVWAARGNEQYF. In DNA form, the CDR3 reads TGTGCCACCAGCAGAGTAGTATGGGCCGCTAGGGGCAACGAGCAGTACTTC.

The chain links TRBV7-2 to TRBJ1-4, with D tentatively TRBD1 (6 bases). Between the trimmed V and J ends, which lost 5 bases and 6 bases, there was a span of 16 bases. Germline V lookup: CDR1 SGHTA, CDR2 FQGNSA. CDR3 length: 15 residues. CDR3 protein: CASSPGGGGHEKLFF. The DNA for the CDR3 is TGTGCCAGCAGCCCTGGAGGCGGGGGGCATGAAAAACTGTTTTTT.

The CDR3 reads CASSFGQGERPYAEAFF. CDR3 bases: TGTGCCAGCAGCTTCGGACAGGGCGAGAGGCCCTACGCTGAAGCTTTCTTT. J is TRBJ1-1 and V is TRBV7-2; 8 bases match TRBD1. The CDR3 totals 17 residues. The germline V gene has CDR1 SGHTA and CDR2 FQGNSA. Trimming removed 3 bases from V and 6 bases from J; junction bases left unmatched: 15.

The table lists this clone with a count of one. The V call is TRBV27, the J call TRBJ1-2; 8 bases are a match to TRBD1. The CDR3 contains 15 residues. The J segment lost 2 bases and the V segment lost 6 bases, leaving 8 bases of the junction unmatched. Per germline, CDR1 MNHEY and CDR2 SMNVEV (reference sequence). The DNA for the CDR3 is TGTGCCAGCAGCGGACAGGGAGTGGGCAACTATGGCTACACCTTC. Its protein product is CASSGQGVGNYGYTF.

This rearrangement joins TRBV11-2 to TRBJ1-3; D call uncertain. The ends were cut back, 3 bases at V and 1 base at J, with 10 bases in the middle. The length of the CDR3 is 15 residues. Germline V gene sequence: CDR1 SGHAT, CDR2 FQNNGV. CDR3 bases: TGTGCCAGCAGCTTCCCCTACCGATCTGGAAACACCATATATTTT. Protein: CASSFPYRSGNTIYF.

The chain combines TRBV4-2 with TRBJ2-7; 8 bases align to TRBD2. The CDR3 has 14 amino acids. CDR1 LGHNA and CDR2 YNFKEQ come from the germline V gene. V was clipped by 3 bases and J by 5 bases; unmatched bases: 6. As DNA, the CDR3 is TGTGCCAGCAGCCACCCCGGGGGGGGAAACGAGCAGTACTTC. Protein sequence: CASSHPGGGNEQYF.

This clone appeared a single time. The chain combines TRBV7-2 with TRBJ2-2; 8 bases line up with TRBD2. V gave up 1 base and J gave up 0 bases; unmatched junction bases: 7. Germline V gene sequence: CDR1 SGHTA, CDR2 FQGNSA. There are 18 residues in the CDR3. The CDR3 region has the DNA TGTGCCAGCAGCTTAGGGTGGCTAGCGGGCTCGAACACCGGGGAGCTGTTTTTT. This gives the protein CASSLGWLAGSNTGELFF.

This clone is categorized as large (0.1 to 1%). The J gene is TRBJ1-4, the V gene TRBV7-2, with D perhaps TRBD1 (5 bases). The germline V gene has CDR1 SGHTA and CDR2 FQGNSA. V lost 5 bases and J lost 7, with 11 bases in between. The CDR3 totals 13 residues. CDR3 sequence: CASSLGGVEKLFF. Written as DNA, the CDR3 is TGTGCCAGCAGCCTGGGGGGGGTTGAAAAACTGTTTTTT.

V gene TRBV6-5 combines with J gene TRBJ2-3; 8 nucleotides agree with TRBD2. V shed 6 bases and J 8 bases; nucleotides not matched to a gene: 13. Germline V gene data show CDR1 as MNHEY and CDR2 as SVGAGI. CDR3 length: 15 residues. The CDR3 nucleotides read TGTGCCAGCAGCCCAGGACTAGCTGTGCCGGTTACGCAGTATTTT. Its protein product is CASSPGLAVPVTQYF.

This rearrangement joins TRBV28 to TRBJ2-7; 11 bases line up with TRBD2. Germline CDR1 MDHEN, CDR2 SYDVKM. This CDR3 is 19 amino acids long. V lost 4 bases, J lost 3 bases, and 17 bases stayed unmatched. The CDR3 DNA follows: TGTGCCAGCAGTTCTACCGGGACTAGCGGAAGAGGATGGTTCTACGAGCAGTACTTC. It translates to CASSSTGTSGRGWFYEQYF.

This clone was recorded once. The CDR3 nucleotides are TGTGCCAGTGCCGCTATCACAGGTTTTAACTATGGCTACACCTTC. Its translation is CASAAITGFNYGYTF. This rearrangement joins TRBV19 to TRBJ1-2, with a weak D call TRBD1 (5 bases). Germline values: CDR1 LNHDA, CDR2 SQIVND (reference sequence). Trimming removed 8 bases at V and 1 base at J, with 17 bases between. This CDR3 contains 15 residues.

The chain carries TRBV29-1 and TRBJ2-7; perhaps TRBD1 as D (6 bases). V lost 5 bases to trimming and J lost 6 bases, with 20 bases between them. This CDR3 is 14 amino acids long. Germline CDR1 is SQVTM and CDR2 is ANQGSEA. CDR3 DNA sequence: TGCAGCGTTCGTCCCCGGGCACAGGGTCCCGAGCAGTACTTC. It specifies CSVRPRAQGPEQYF.

The CDR3 DNA reads as TGTGCCAGCAGCCCATACAGGGATCGGAACTATGGCTACACCTTC. Protein product: CASSPYRDRNYGYTF. This sequence joins TRBV27 and TRBJ1-2; D is possibly TRBD1 (6 bases). There are 15 residues in the CDR3. V was cut by 6 bases and J by 2 bases, with 16 bases left in between. Germline CDR1 and CDR2: MNHEY and SMNVEV (reference sequence).

V is TRBV5-1 and J is TRBJ1-4; D unclear. This CDR3 is 14 amino acids long. V shed 2 bases and J shed 1 base, with 6 bases lying between them. Germline V gene sequence: CDR1 SGHRS, CDR2 YFSETQ. The chain's CDR3 is CASSFGGTNEKLFF. In DNA form, the CDR3 reads TGCGCCAGCAGCTTCGGTGGAACTAATGAAAAACTGTTTTTT.

This chain's CDR3 is CAWSPSDWGNEKLFF. For the CDR3, the DNA is TGTGCCTGGAGTCCATCGGACTGGGGTAATGAAAAACTGTTTTTT. V and J are TRBV30 and TRBJ1-4; D is uncertain. CDR1 GTSNPN and CDR2 SVGIG come from the germline V gene (reference sequence). The CDR3 runs to 15 residues. V lost 2 bases, J lost 4 bases, and 14 bases lay in between.

The chain is built from TRBV29-1 and TRBJ2-7, with TRBD2 matching over 7 bases. The germline V gene encodes CDR1 SQVTM and CDR2 ANQGSEA. V lost 6 bases and J lost 1; bases outside the gene matches: 6. The CDR3 sequence is 13 residues long. The CDR3 is CSVSGLGSYEQYF. The CDR3 coding sequence is TGCAGCGTGTCCGGACTAGGGTCCTACGAGCAGTACTTC.

Only a few counts were recorded for this clone. V usage is TRBV28 and J usage is TRBJ1-3; 8 bases match TRBD1. The CDR3 is 16 amino acids. CDR1 is MDHEN and CDR2 is SYDVKM in the germline V gene. Trimming cost V 5 bases and J 0 bases; bases outside gene matches: 6. This CDR3 reads CASSDQTGGSGNTIYF. In nucleotides, the CDR3 is TGTGCCAGCAGTGACCAAACAGGGGGCTCTGGAAACACCATATATTTT. Together with reference TRBV28 and TRBJ1-3, the CDR3 gives the full variable domain: DVKVTQSSRYLVKRTGEKVFLECVQDMDHENMFWYRQDPGLGLRLIYFSYDVKMKEKGDIPEGYSVSREKKERFSLILESASTNQTSMYLCASSDQTGGSGNTIYFGEGSWLTVV.

The V gene is TRBV28, the J gene TRBJ1-2, with 8 bases matching TRBD1. The CDR3 covers 12 residues. V lost 2 bases, J lost 12 bases, and 5 bases stayed unmatched. Looked up from germline, CDR1 is MDHEN and CDR2 is SYDVKM. CDR3: CASSLRAGGHTF. CDR3 in DNA: TGTGCCAGCAGTTTACGGGCAGGGGGCCACACCTTC.

The chain uses TRBV7-6 and TRBJ1-1; TRBD1 matches 7 bases. Germline loops: CDR1 SGHVS, CDR2 FNYEAQ. V was clipped by 1 base and J by 4 bases; unmatched bases: 3. CDR3 size: 14 residues. CDR3 protein: CASSLDPGGTEAFF. In DNA, the CDR3 is TGTGCCAGCAGCTTAGATCCAGGGGGCACTGAAGCTTTCTTT. The full variable domain, its missing parts supplied by reference TRBV7-6 and TRBJ1-1, is GAGVSQSPRYKVTKRGQDVALRCDPISGHVSLYWYRQALGQGPEFLTYFNYEAQQDKSGLPNDRFSAERPEGSISTLTIQRTEQRDSAMYRCASSLDPGGTEAFFGQGTRLTVV.

This clone is a singleton in its sample. The chain combines TRBV2 with TRBJ2-7; D is perhaps TRBD1 (6 bases). Per germline, CDR1 SNHLY and CDR2 FYNNEI. Trimming took 6 bases from V and 0 from J, leaving 21 bases between them. This CDR3 contains 17 residues. The CDR3 coding sequence is TGTGCCAGCAGATTGTCCAAGGGGCAGGGGAGCTCCTACGAGCAGTACTTC. This codes for CASRLSKGQGSSYEQYF.

The chain uses TRBV5-1 and TRBJ1-2, with TRBD1 matching over 7 bases. The V gene end was trimmed by 0 bases and the J gene end by 6 bases; junction bases not matched to a gene: 14. The germline gives CDR1 SGHRS, CDR2 YFSETQ. This CDR3 region has 17 residues. CDR3 in amino acids: CASSLVPTTGEWNGYTF. The CDR3 coding sequence is TGCGCCAGCAGCTTGGTCCCGACAACAGGGGAGTGGAATGGCTACACCTTC.

CDR3 protein: CASSIRAGGELFF. In nucleotides, the CDR3 is TGTGCCAGTAGTATTCGAGCGGGGGGGGAGCTGTTTTTT. J is TRBJ2-2 and V is TRBV19, with TRBD2 matching over 7 bases. With V trimmed by 3 bases and J by 8 bases, 3 bases remained unmatched. Germline V gene sequence: CDR1 LNHDA, CDR2 SQIVND (reference sequence). This CDR3 is built from 13 residues.

The CDR3 sequence: CASSVSRDRGPSWWGYTF. The CDR3 nucleotides read TGTGCCAGCAGCGTATCCCGGGACAGGGGGCCCTCCTGGTGGGGCTACACCTTC. The rearrangement uses TRBV9 and TRBJ1-2; 12 positions match TRBD1. V was clipped by 1 base and J by 8 bases; unmatched bases: 15. This CDR3 comprises 18 residues. CDR1 SGDLS and CDR2 YYNGEE come from the germline V gene.